One and the same sample provided the 4 T cell receptor beta chains below, sequenced in a study of radiotherapy plus CTLA-4 blockade in lung cancer. Sequencing used immunoSEQ multiplex PCR; TCRdb keeps in-frame clones, though not all of them. The sample has 90,000 to 95,000 clones, approximately 83% seen once. The sample in question was peripheral blood, obtained from a patient treated with radiotherapy plus ipilimumab. The source is a human donor with non-small cell lung cancer who had stable disease on radiotherapy plus ipilimumab.

V and J are TRBV5-1 and TRBJ2-3, with TRBD2 as a possible D gene (5 bases). V lost 4 bases and J 1 base, leaving 10 bases between the germline ends. CDR1 is SGHRS, CDR2 YFSETQ, per germline. This CDR3 comprises 14 residues. The CDR3 region has the DNA TGCGCCAGCAGCCCTTGGGGAGGCACAGATACGCAGTATTTT. This gives the protein CASSPWGGTDTQYF.

The chain uses TRBV5-1 and TRBJ1-2, with a possible D match to TRBD1 (6 bases). In germline, CDR1 is SGHRS, CDR2 YFSETQ. V was cut by 0 bases and J by 9 bases, with 12 bases left in between. CDR3 length: 13 amino acids. This CDR3 is CASSLDRASRYTF. CDR3 coding DNA: TGCGCCAGCAGCTTGGACAGGGCTTCGCGCTACACCTTC.

The rearrangement uses TRBV10-3 and TRBJ2-2; D unresolved. The V end lost 8 bases, the J end lost 0 bases, and 10 bases lay between the germline ends. This CDR3 is 14 amino acids long. Germline V lookup: CDR1 ENHRY, CDR2 SYGVKD. CDR3 in amino acids: CAIGYLANTGELFF. CDR3 coding DNA: TGTGCCATCGGCTACCTCGCGAACACCGGGGAGCTGTTTTTT.

This chain links TRBV7-3 with TRBJ1-1; the D is unclear. Trimming removed 3 bases at V and 1 base at J, with 6 bases between. This CDR3 is 13 amino acids long. Looked up from germline, CDR1 is SGHTA and CDR2 is FQGTGA. The CDR3: CASSLVTNTEAFF. CDR3 in DNA: TGTGCCAGCAGCTTGGTTACGAACACTGAAGCTTTCTTT.